These T cell receptor beta chains were read from a single sample in a study of OX40 agonist ivuxolimab in advanced cancers. Here immunoSEQ multiplex PCR was the method, and the copy in TCRdb shows in-frame clones only, minus some. Of roughly 90,000 clones in the sample, approximately 91% are singletons; the top ten hold about 0.35%. This specimen consisted of CD4+ or CD8+ T cells sorted from blood, obtained in a trial of the OX40 agonist ivuxolimab. Every receptor here comes from an adult with an advanced solid tumor such as melanoma, head and neck, liver or kidney cancer. CDR3s include the opening cysteine and the closing phenylalanine or tryptophan. D genes are given only for firm matches. Clone sizes are given selectively: once, few, many, or a class where the clone is expanded.

-	-	15	TRBV27	TRBJ2-3	CASSRGDSRTDTQYF	TGTGCCAGCAGTCGGGGGGACAGCCGCACAGATACGCAGTATTTT
-	-	13	TRBV5-6	TRBJ1-5	CASSLGWGQPQHF	TGTGCCAGCAGCTTGGGGTGGGGTCAGCCCCAGCATTTT
-	TRBD2	15	TRBV7-2	TRBJ2-5	CASSLAGDFPETQYF	TGTGCCAGCAGTTTAGCGGGAGACTTTCCAGAGACCCAGTACTTC
-	-	12	TRBV6-1	TRBJ2-1	CASSFTWGEQFF	TGTGCCAGCAGTTTTACATGGGGTGAGCAGTTCTTC
-	-	15	TRBV19	TRBJ2-7	CASSTPGTSMGEQYF	TGTGCCAGTAGTACCCCCGGGACTTCAATGGGGGAGCAGTACTTC
-	-	12	TRBV7-9	TRBJ2-3	CASSGSTDTQYF	TGTGCCAGCAGCGGCAGCACAGATACGCAGTATTTT
-	TRBD1	15	TRBV19	TRBJ2-7	CASSSGGQGAYEQYF	TGTGCCAGTAGTAGCGGAGGACAGGGGGCCTACGAGCAGTACTTC
-	-	14	TRBV2	TRBJ2-7	CASSEFGASYEQYF	TGTGCCAGCAGTGAATTTGGGGCGTCCTACGAGCAGTACTTC
-	-	13	TRBV6-7	TRBJ2-1	CASSYEQYNEQFF	TGTGCCAGCAGTTATGAACAGTACAATGAGCAGTTCTTC
once	-	15	TRBV4-2	TRBJ2-3	CASSQETDILDTQYF	TGTGCCAGCAGCCAAGAGACAGATATCCTAGATACGCAGTATTTT
-	-	15	TRBV18	TRBJ1-1	CASSPGTAWNTEAFF	TGTGCCAGCTCACCTGGGACTGCTTGGAACACTGAAGCTTTCTTT
-	TRBD1	15	TRBV6-6	TRBJ2-5	CASSFPGQGRETQYF	TGTGCCAGCAGCTTTCCGGGACAGGGCCGGGAGACCCAGTACTTC
-	TRBD1	16	TRBV5-6	TRBJ1-3	CASSLGRGLAGNTIYF	TGTGCCAGCAGCTTGGGCAGGGGGCTCGCTGGAAACACCATATATTTT
-	-	15	TRBV18	TRBJ2-1	CASSPLSGSYNEQFF	TGTGCCAGCTCACCACTTTCCGGGTCCTACAATGAGCAGTTCTTC
-	-	15	TRBV5-1	TRBJ1-1	CASSLATGYNTEAFF	TGCGCCAGCAGCTTGGCGACGGGGTACAACACTGAAGCTTTCTTT